One sample yielded the 32 T cell receptor beta chains listed below, sequenced in a study of neurological immune-mediated disorders. TCRdb recomputed calls from the 5' RACE reads with MiXCR, one row per CDR3 protein. This repertoire shows over 45,000 distinct CDR3 sequences, more than 5% found once; its top ten account for approximately 1.5%. Sequencing was performed on CD4+ T cells from blood. These receptors came from a young woman with multiple sclerosis.

This clonotype was found many times. This rearrangement joins TRBV11-3 to TRBJ1-2; D unresolved. The CDR3 extends over 15 amino acids. Germline values: CDR1 SGHNT, CDR2 YENEEA. Trimming shortened V by 5 bases and J by 4 bases, and 17 bases separated the two germline ends. CDR3 residues: CASSHGSLGSYGYTF. The CDR3 coding sequence is TGTGCCAGCAGCCATGGGAGCCTCGGCAGCTATGGCTACACCTTC.

This clonotype came up a few times. V usage is TRBV29-1 and J usage is TRBJ2-2; either TRBD1 or TRBD2 may supply D (5 bases each). Trimming shortened V by 6 bases and J by 1 base, and 12 bases separated the two germline ends. Germline CDR1 and CDR2: SQVTM and ANQGSEA. CDR3 length equals 14 residues. CDR3 in amino acids: CSVRDGKNTGELFF. The CDR3 bases are TGCAGCGTCAGGGACGGAAAGAACACCGGGGAGCTGTTTTTT.

In the case of this clonotype: One junction end disagrees with the germline gene, perhaps due to a read error. V and J are TRBV6-5 and TRBJ2-1; tentative D call: TRBD2 (5 bases). The CDR3 totals 16 residues. Germline-derived CDR1 and CDR2 are MNHEY and SVGAGI. CDR3 sequence reads: CASSDSTSGSYNEQFF. The CDR3 DNA is TGTGCCAGCAGTGACTCGACGAGCGGTTCCTACAATGAGCAGTTCTTC.

This clonotype was detected ten times or more. This chain joins TRBV2 and TRBJ2-5; D is ambiguous. CDR1 is SNHLY, CDR2 FYNNEI, per germline. V was shortened by 3 bases and J by 1 base, with 15 bases between the two germline ends. The CDR3 length is 16 residues. CDR3 amino acids: CASSEPADLLQETQYF. The CDR3 nucleotides read TGTGCCAGCAGTGAGCCGGCAGACCTACTCCAAGAGACCCAGTACTTC.

This clonotype showed up just once. V and J are TRBV12-3 or TRBV12-4 and TRBJ1-3; D remains unclear. The CDR3 totals 15 residues. V dropped 8 bases and J dropped 0 bases, with 14 bases sitting between them. The CDR3, as DNA: TGTGCCAGCGATTCCGACGGTTACTCTGGAAACACCATATATTTT. Protein: CASDSDGYSGNTIYF.

This clonotype was seen at least ten times. The J gene is TRBJ1-2, the V gene TRBV6-2 or TRBV6-3; no clear D. With 4 bases removed from V and 5 bases from J, the gap between germline ends came to 17 bases. Germline lookup yields CDR1 MNHEY and CDR2 SVGEGT. This CDR3 is built from 15 residues. The CDR3 spells CASSSPQTGRYGYTF. CDR3 bases: TGTGCCAGCAGTTCCCCGCAGACGGGAAGGTATGGCTACACCTTC.

This clonotype was counted ten times or more. This rearrangement joins TRBV20-1 to TRBJ2-1, with TRBD1 identical over 10 bases. Trimming cost V 6 bases and J 6 bases; bases outside gene matches: 8. CDR1 and CDR2 from the germline V gene are DFQATT and SNEGSKA (reference sequence). The CDR3 extends over 14 amino acids. The CDR3 reads CSALHGTGVNEQFF. The DNA for the CDR3 is TGCAGTGCCCTCCACGGGACAGGGGTCAATGAGCAGTTCTTC.

This clonotype showed up many times. This chain connects TRBV5-1 to TRBJ2-2; weak D call: TRBD2 (6 bases). The CDR3 contains 18 residues. Per the germline V gene, CDR1 is SGHRS and CDR2 is YFSETQ. Between the trimmed V and J ends, which lost 0 bases and 0 bases, there was a span of 15 bases. In nucleotides, the CDR3 is TGCGCCAGCAGCTTGGGTGTGGGGGGAGCCGCGAACACCGGGGAGCTGTTTTTT. Encoded protein: CASSLGVGGAANTGELFF.

The chain employs TRBV4-3 and TRBJ2-1; D is unclear. The germline V gene has CDR1 LGHNA and CDR2 YSLEER. The CDR3 is made up of 15 amino acids. Trimming removed 0 bases from V and 3 bases from J, with 9 bases in between. The CDR3 bases are TGCGCCAGCAGCCAAGATCCAAGCGACTACAATGAGCAGTTCTTC. Translating gives CASSQDPSDYNEQFF.

The chain carries TRBV5-1 and TRBJ2-7, with 7 nucleotides matching TRBD1. Germline V CDR1 and CDR2: SGHRS, YFSETQ. The CDR3 is 14 residues long. Trimming removed 4 bases from V and 0 bases from J; junction bases left unmatched: 4. The CDR3 spells CASSIQGHSYEQYF. The CDR3 DNA follows: TGCGCCAGCAGCATACAGGGGCACTCCTACGAGCAGTACTTC.

This clonotype showed up many times. The chain joins TRBV5-1 to TRBJ1-1, with 8 positions matching TRBD1. Trimming took 4 bases from V and 7 from J; bases not matched to a gene: 6. The CDR3 spans 13 residues. Germline V gene lookup returns CDR1 SGHRS and CDR2 YFSETQ. Here the CDR3 DNA reads TGCGCCAGCAGCCGCCTTGACAGGGGTGAAGCTTTCTTT. Residues: CASSRLDRGEAFF.

This clonotype was counted at least ten times. This chain connects TRBV5-6 to TRBJ1-2, with unresolved D. The CDR3 consists of 12 residues. Trimming took 4 bases from V and 8 from J, leaving 12 bases between them. CDR1 and CDR2 from the germline V gene are SGHDT and YYEEEE. CDR3 in amino acids: CASSIGPGGYTF. CDR3 coding DNA: TGTGCCAGCAGCATCGGGCCGGGAGGCTACACCTTC. Full variable domain (missing parts from reference TRBV5-6 and TRBJ1-2): DAGVTQSPTHLIKTRGQQVTLRCSPKSGHDTVSWYQQALGQGPQFIFQYYEEEERQRGNFPDRFSGHQFPNYSSELNVNALLLGDSALYLCASSIGPGGYTFGSGTRLTVV.

This clonotype was seen many times. The chain recombines TRBV20-1 with TRBJ1-1; D ambiguous. Deletions cut 1 base from V and 3 bases from J, with 15 bases between. This CDR3 has 15 residues. From germline, CDR1 is DFQATT and CDR2 SNEGSKA (reference sequence). CDR3 region: CSARVPDGLHTEAFF. CDR3 DNA sequence: TGCAGTGCTAGAGTCCCCGACGGATTACACACTGAAGCTTTCTTT.

This clonotype showed up many times. V and J are TRBV7-3 and TRBJ1-3, with D uncertain. Germline CDR1 is SGHTA and CDR2 is FQGTGA. CDR3 size: 16 residues. With 2 bases removed from V and 0 bases from J, the gap between germline ends came to 11 bases. The CDR3 sequence: CASSLGMPSSGNTIYF. CDR3 nucleotides: TGTGCCAGCAGCTTAGGCATGCCGAGCTCTGGAAACACCATATATTTT.

This chain uses TRBV5-4 with TRBJ2-5; D uncertain. Trimming left V 3 bases short and J 4 bases short, with 13 bases between. The CDR3 contains 14 residues. Germline V CDR1 and CDR2: SGHNT, YYREEE (reference sequence). DNA of the CDR3: TGTGCCAGCAGCTCCGCCACGGGCCCAGAGACCCAGTACTTC. Translation gives CASSSATGPETQYF.

This clonotype showed up many times. V usage is TRBV6-6 and J usage is TRBJ2-4; D assignment may be TRBD1 or TRBD2 (6 bases each). CDR3 length equals 17 residues. CDR1 and CDR2 (germline): MNHNY, SVGAGI (reference sequence). Trimming removed 2 bases from V and 3 bases from J, with 17 bases in between. The CDR3 nucleotides read TGTGCCAGCAGTTACCCGCGTGGGGGGCGCGACAAAAACATTCAGTACTTC. This translates into CASSYPRGGRDKNIQYF.

The table lists this clonotype with many counts. J is TRBJ2-1 and V is TRBV25-1; tentative D call: TRBD2 (6 bases). The V end lost 5 bases, the J end lost 6 bases, and 11 bases lay between the germline ends. CDR3 length: 13 residues. Germline lookup yields CDR1 MGHDK and CDR2 SYGVNS. In DNA, the CDR3 is TGTGCCAGCAGTCGATTCGGGAGCAATGAGCAGTTCTTC. Translating it yields CASSRFGSNEQFF.

V and J are TRBV6-5 and TRBJ1-2, with a possible D match to TRBD1 (6 bases). V was trimmed by 10 bases and J by 8 bases, leaving 23 bases between them. CDR3 length equals 14 residues. CDR1 MNHEY and CDR2 SVGAGI come from the germline V gene. Here the CDR3 DNA reads TGTGCCACAACAACCACAGGACGAGGGGGAGGCTACACCTTC. The encoded protein is CATTTTGRGGGYTF.

This clonotype showed up many times. The chain couples TRBV6-2 or TRBV6-3 to TRBJ2-7; D gene unclear. CDR3 length: 12 residues. Trimming stripped 2 bases from V and 3 bases from J, with 5 bases between. Germline loops: CDR1 MNHEY, CDR2 SVGEGT. The CDR3 DNA follows: TGTGCCAGCAGTTACGGGAACTACGAGCAGTACGTC. Its protein product is CASSYGNYEQYV.

This clonotype was counted many times. V gene TRBV20-1 combines with J gene TRBJ2-5; D unresolved. Germline CDR1 and CDR2: DFQATT and SNEGSKA (reference sequence). Trimming stripped 7 bases from V and 3 bases from J, with 12 bases between. This CDR3 spans 12 amino acids. CDR3 sequence: CSGTDQKETQYF. In nucleotides, the CDR3 is TGCAGTGGCACCGACCAGAAAGAGACCCAGTACTTC.

The chain couples TRBV19 to TRBJ2-6; D might be TRBD2 (5 bases). The length of the CDR3 is 14 residues. CDR1 and CDR2 from the germline V gene are LNHDA and SQIVND (reference sequence). V lost 10 bases to trimming and J lost 0 bases, with 10 bases between them. This CDR3 is CAIARGSGANVLTF. CDR3 nucleotides: TGTGCCATCGCCCGGGGCTCTGGGGCCAACGTCCTGACTTTC.

This clonotype was detected ten times or more. The V call is TRBV5-5, the J call TRBJ1-6, with D possibly matching TRBD1 (5 bases). The V gene lost 3 bases and the J gene lost 8 bases, with 15 bases spanning the gap. The germline gives CDR1 SGHKS, CDR2 YYEKEE (reference sequence). This CDR3 has 15 amino acids. The CDR3 DNA follows: TGTGCCAGCAGCTCTGGGGGGGGACCAGATTCACCCCTCCACTTT. Protein: CASSSGGGPDSPLHF.

A remark on this clonotype: A read error may produce the germline difference seen at one junction end. The chain couples TRBV7-7 to TRBJ2-1; TRBD1 matches at 7 bases. The length of the CDR3 is 13 residues. Germline assignment: CDR1 SSHAT and CDR2 FNYEAQ (reference sequence). The CDR3 sequence is CASSLDRDNEQFF. CDR3 nucleotide sequence: TGTGCTAGCAGCTTAGACAGGGACAATGAGCAGTTCTTC.

This clonotype occurred many times. V gene TRBV2 combines with J gene TRBJ2-3; TRBD1 is a possible D gene (5 bases). Germline V gene lookup returns CDR1 SNHLY and CDR2 FYNNEI. This CDR3 spans 13 amino acids. V lost 6 bases to trimming and J lost 3 bases, with 10 bases between them. This CDR3 is CASRGDWTDTQYF. The CDR3 DNA reads TGTGCCAGCAGAGGGGATTGGACAGATACGCAGTATTTT.

At least ten counts were recorded for this clonotype. The chain combines TRBV5-1 with TRBJ1-2, with D perhaps TRBD1 (5 bases). CDR1 SGHRS and CDR2 YFSETQ come from the germline V gene. V shed 4 bases and J shed 6 bases, with 13 bases lying between them. This CDR3 region has 13 residues. For the CDR3, the DNA is TGCGCCAGCAGCCCTGCGCAGGGAAATGGCTACACCTTC. Its protein is CASSPAQGNGYTF.

There are many counts of this clonotype. The J gene is TRBJ1-2, the V gene TRBV11-2; 10 positions match TRBD1. Germline values: CDR1 SGHAT, CDR2 FQNNGV. CDR3 length equals 16 residues. The J segment lost 4 bases and the V segment lost 2 bases, leaving 7 bases of the junction unmatched. The CDR3 DNA follows: TGTGCCAGCAGCTTAACTGGGACAGGGGCCCGCTATGGCTACACCTTC. Translating gives CASSLTGTGARYGYTF.

This clonotype was found many times. This rearrangement joins TRBV5-6 to TRBJ2-1; D is undetermined. This CDR3 contains 11 residues. Germline CDR1 reads SGHDT; CDR2 reads YYEEEE. V dropped 4 bases and J dropped 5 bases, with 4 bases sitting between them. The CDR3 DNA sequence: TGTGCCAGCAGCAAAAACAATGAGCAGTTCTTC. It is translated as CASSKNNEQFF.

This clonotype was recorded many times. The rearrangement links TRBV4-3 to TRBJ1-1; weak D call: TRBD1 (6 bases). Looked up from germline, CDR1 is LGHNA and CDR2 is YSLEER. V was cut by 3 bases and J by 5 bases, with 13 bases left in between. The CDR3 consists of 14 residues. CDR3 loop: CASSQDNRETEAFF. In nucleotides, the CDR3 is TGCGCCAGCAGCCAGGATAACAGGGAAACTGAAGCTTTCTTT.

This clonotype was detected many times. V usage is TRBV5-1 and J usage is TRBJ2-3; D gene ambiguous. Germline V lookup: CDR1 SGHRS, CDR2 YFSETQ. The CDR3 consists of 12 residues. Deletions cut 1 base from V and 4 bases from J, with 4 bases between. The CDR3 spells CASSLFADTQYF. In DNA, the CDR3 is TGCGCCAGCAGCTTGTTCGCAGATACGCAGTATTTT.

This clonotype was recorded at least ten times. The chain is built from TRBV5-6 and TRBJ2-3, with D tentatively TRBD1 (6 bases). The V end was cut by 5 bases, the J end by 4 bases, with 14 bases between. This CDR3 is built from 14 residues. CDR1 is SGHDT and CDR2 is YYEEEE in the germline V gene. Here the CDR3 DNA reads TGTGCCAGCAGGTTTGGGTCAGGGGCAGATACGCAGTATTTT. Amino acid sequence: CASRFGSGADTQYF.

This clonotype was observed at least ten times. The gene calls are TRBV5-1 and TRBJ2-1, with 8 positions matching TRBD1. There are 13 residues in the CDR3. The J segment lost 7 bases and the V segment lost 4 bases, leaving 4 bases of the junction unmatched. CDR1 is SGHRS and CDR2 is YFSETQ in the germline V gene. CDR3 bases: TGCGCCAGCAGCCAGGACAGGGTGAATGAGCAGTTCTTC. This codes for CASSQDRVNEQFF. Filled out from reference TRBV5-1 and TRBJ2-1, the complete variable domain reads KAGVTQTPRYLIKTRGQQVTLSCSPISGHRSVSWYQQTPGQGLQFLFEYFSETQRNKGNFPGRFSGRQFSNSRSEMNVSTLELGDSALYLCASSQDRVNEQFFGPGTRLTVL.

Ten or more counts support this clonotype. The V gene is TRBV6-5, the J gene TRBJ1-5, with D unresolved. V was clipped by 2 bases and J by 4 bases, with 6 bases between them. The CDR3 runs 13 residues. Germline CDR1 reads MNHEY; CDR2 reads SVGAGI. CDR3 bases: TGTGCCAGCAGTTACAGCCCAAATCAGCCCCAGCATTTT. Amino acids: CASSYSPNQPQHF.